This section outlines one T cell receptor (beta chain) sequence together with its context. The repertoire was sequenced with immunoSEQ multiplex PCR; TCRdb's copy has only in-frame clones and lacks some. The sample contains some 480,000 clones, approximately 90% of which appear only once. The sample originates from a study of Ad26.COV2.S vaccination and SARS-CoV-2 variants. Noted treatment: roughly 19 received Ad26.COV2.S at low or high dose, single or two shots; a few received placebo; per-sample allocation not given. Day 63 after the first injection of vaccine or placebo was the sampling time. This CDR3 is 14 amino acids long. The V end was cut by 0 bases, the J end by 4 bases, with 10 bases between. Per germline, CDR1 SGHRS and CDR2 YFSETQ.

The chain recombines TRBV5-1 with TRBJ2-5; a weak D match, TRBD2 (5 bases). The starting material was peripheral blood, obtained in a trial of Ad26.COV2.S vaccine versus placebo. The clonotype comes from a person between 18 and 65 years old who received the Ad26.COV2.S COVID-19 vaccine or a placebo. The CDR3 loop reads CASSLATGGETQYF. CDR3 bases: TGCGCCAGCAGCTTGGCCACTGGAGGAGAGACCCAGTACTTC.